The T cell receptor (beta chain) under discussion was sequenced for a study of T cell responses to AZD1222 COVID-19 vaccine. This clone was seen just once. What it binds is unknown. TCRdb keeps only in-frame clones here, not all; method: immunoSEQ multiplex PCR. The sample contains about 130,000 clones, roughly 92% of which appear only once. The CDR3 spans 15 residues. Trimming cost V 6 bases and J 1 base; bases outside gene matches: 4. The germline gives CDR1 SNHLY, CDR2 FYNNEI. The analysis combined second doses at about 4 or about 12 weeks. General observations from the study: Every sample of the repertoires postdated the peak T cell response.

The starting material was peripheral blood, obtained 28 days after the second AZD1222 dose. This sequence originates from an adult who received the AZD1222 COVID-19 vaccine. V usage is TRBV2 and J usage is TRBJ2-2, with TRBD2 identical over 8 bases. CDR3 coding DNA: TGTGCCAGCAGGGAACTAGCGGTGAACACCGGGGAGCTGTTTTTT. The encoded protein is CASRELAVNTGELFF.